A single sample gave rise to the 10 T cell receptor beta chains below, sequenced in a study of beta chain features in type 1 diabetes. TCRB transcripts that were expressed got sequenced, as all of the isolated RNA had been reverse transcribed. Sequencing was performed with immunoSEQ multiplex PCR; in TCRdb, only in-frame clones are kept and a portion is missing. The repertoire holds 150,000 to 200,000 clones, with more than 10% as singletons. Input material: central memory CD4+ T cells from blood. Every receptor here comes from a young woman in good health.

This clone was counted a few times. The chain joins TRBV7-9 to TRBJ2-1; 7 bases map to TRBD1. The CDR3 sequence is 17 residues long. Germline CDR1 and CDR2: SEHNR and FQNEAQ (reference sequence). J gave up 0 bases and V 5 bases, and 10 bases lay outside the gene matches. Written as DNA, the CDR3 is TGTGCCAGCAGCCCGCGACAGGGACAAAGCTCCTACAATGAGCAGTTCTTC. Protein sequence: CASSPRQGQSSYNEQFF.

The chain employs TRBV19 and TRBJ2-1; the match to TRBD2 covers 7 bases. CDR1 is LNHDA, CDR2 SQIVND, per germline (reference sequence). There are 14 residues in the CDR3. J gave up 7 bases and V 3 bases, and 6 bases lay outside the gene matches. The CDR3 nucleotides are TGTGCCAGTAGTATGGGGCGGGAGAGGAATGAGCAGTTCTTC. Its protein product is CASSMGRERNEQFF.

In this sample, this clone turned up a few times. The genes are TRBV6-5 and TRBJ2-3, with 7 bases aligning to TRBD1. The ends lost 2 bases at V and 0 bases at J; junction bases unmatched: 2. This CDR3 contains 15 residues. Germline CDR1 MNHEY, CDR2 SVGAGI. The CDR3 protein is CASSYRGQSTDTQYF. The DNA of the CDR3 is TGTGCCAGCAGTTACCGGGGACAGAGCACAGATACGCAGTATTTT.

The V gene is TRBV30, the J gene TRBJ1-5, with D perhaps matching TRBD1 (5 bases). Trimming took 0 bases from V and 13 from J, leaving 16 bases between them. The CDR3 consists of 13 residues. The germline V gene encodes CDR1 GTSNPN and CDR2 SVGIG (reference sequence). The CDR3 sequence: CAWSVKSAGLQHF. DNA for the CDR3: TGTGCCTGGAGTGTAAAGTCTGCGGGACTGCAGCATTTT. Together with reference TRBV30 and TRBJ1-5, the CDR3 gives the full variable domain: SQTIHQWPATLVQPVGSPLSLECTVEGTSNPNLYWYRQAAGRGLQLLFYSVGIGQISSEVPQNLSASRPQDRQFILSSKKLLLSDSGFYLCAWSVKSAGLQHFGDGTRLSIL.

Of note for this clone: Different DNA sequences within this sample yield the same CDR3. This rearrangement joins TRBV5-1 to TRBJ2-1, with 8 bases fitting TRBD1. The ends lost 0 bases at V and 6 bases at J; junction bases unmatched: 2. The CDR3 has 14 amino acids. CDR1 is SGHRS and CDR2 is YFSETQ in the germline V gene. The CDR3 bases are TGCGCCAGCAGCTTGGGCCAGGGGGCCAATGAGCAGTTCTTC. Translated: CASSLGQGANEQFF.

This clone has more than one count but fewer than ten. The chain links TRBV5-4 to TRBJ2-3; D is perhaps TRBD2 (6 bases). Deletions cut 5 bases from V and 9 bases from J, with 19 bases between. The CDR3 has 14 residues. Germline loops: CDR1 SGHNT, CDR2 YYREEE (reference sequence). CDR3 DNA sequence: TGTGCCAGCAGTTTGCCCGGGAGAGTAGACACGCAGTATTTT. Its translation: CASSLPGRVDTQYF.

J is TRBJ1-3 and V is TRBV19, with 7 positions matching TRBD1. Per germline, CDR1 LNHDA and CDR2 SQIVND (reference sequence). The CDR3 loop spans 15 amino acids. With V trimmed by 5 bases and J by 0 bases, 4 bases remained unmatched. CDR3 loop: CASSFGTASGNTIYF. The CDR3, as DNA: TGTGCCAGTAGTTTCGGGACAGCCTCTGGAAACACCATATATTTT.

This clone was detected a few times. The chain recombines TRBV7-2 with TRBJ2-3; 8 nucleotides line up with TRBD2. The germline CDR1 and CDR2 sequences are SGHTA and FQGNSA. V gave up 3 bases and J gave up 0 bases; unmatched junction bases: 2. This CDR3 is built from 15 residues. CDR3 coding DNA: TGTGCCAGCAGCTTGCTAGCGGGCAGCACAGATACGCAGTATTTT. This sequence encodes CASSLLAGSTDTQYF.

A few counts support this clone. The chain carries TRBV7-2 and TRBJ2-7; TRBD2 is a possible D gene (5 bases). V lost 5 bases to trimming and J lost 3 bases, with 8 bases between them. Germline-derived CDR1 and CDR2 are SGHTA and FQGNSA. This CDR3 is built from 12 residues. Here the CDR3 reads CASSVTSYEQYF. In DNA form, the CDR3 reads TGTGCCAGCAGCGTTACTAGCTACGAGCAGTACTTC.

This clone was recorded a few times. The V gene is TRBV11-2, the J gene TRBJ2-2; 9 nucleotides match TRBD1. CDR3 size: 16 residues. V gave up 5 bases and J gave up 3 bases; unmatched junction bases: 7. Germline V gene sequence: CDR1 SGHAT, CDR2 FQNNGV. In DNA form, the CDR3 reads TGTGCCAGCAGCCTACTGGGACAGGGATACACCGGGGAGCTGTTTTTT. Translated: CASSLLGQGYTGELFF.